This T cell receptor beta chain was obtained from a study of cytomegalovirus exposure and HLA in healthy donors. PCR involved 60 Vbeta and 13 Jbeta primers. The repertoire was sequenced with immunoSEQ multiplex PCR; TCRdb's copy has only in-frame clones and lacks some. The data show around 140,000 clones, about 80% seen once. Findings and caveats of the study: An apparent linkage of common viral pathogens to several of the most significant clusters emerged in a later analysis.

Comment on this clone: As yet, its antigen is unknown.

The sequence came from a man between 40 and 49 years old in good health and CMV-seronegative. Input material: PBMCs.

The CDR3 nucleotides are TGTGCCAGCAGCCCGCGTACTAGCGGGGGTCTCACCGGGGAGCTGTTTTTT. Translation: CASSPRTSGGLTGELFF. The chain combines TRBV7-8 with TRBJ2-2; TRBD2 matches 11 bases. Per germline, CDR1 SGHVS and CDR2 FQNEAQ. This CDR3 is built from 17 residues. With V trimmed by 5 bases and J by 4 bases, 9 bases remained unmatched.